Presented here are 12 T cell receptor beta chains from one specimen sequenced in a study of cytomegalovirus exposure and HLA in healthy donors (dated by TCRdb to about 2017). The library came from the immunoSEQ multiplex PCR assay. For the multiplex PCR, a mixture combining 60 forward primers for TCR Vbeta segments and 13 reverse primers for TCR Jbeta segments was used. TCRdb limited this immuneACCESS table to in-frame rearrangements with V and J called. A share of clones is missing; checked studies link under half to unresolved V genes, and the rest is unexplained. Across this sample there are about 190,000 clones, with approximately 79% seen only once. Approximately 1.5% of the sample comes from the top ten. Sequencing was performed on PBMCs. The receptor source for this set is a young woman in good health and CMV-seronegative.

This clone was recorded once. The rearrangement links TRBV10-3 to TRBJ2-1; TRBD2 is a possible D gene (6 bases). The germline V gene encodes CDR1 ENHRY and CDR2 SYGVKD. The CDR3 consists of 13 residues. The V end lost 2 bases, the J end lost 8 bases, and 10 bases lay between the germline ends. The CDR3 loop is CAISEKTSDEQFF. The CDR3 DNA reads as TGTGCCATCAGTGAGAAGACTAGTGATGAGCAGTTCTTC.

The genes are TRBV7-2 and TRBJ1-3; maybe TRBD1 (6 bases). Germline assignment: CDR1 SGHTA and CDR2 FQGNSA. V was clipped by 6 bases and J by 5 bases, with 14 bases between them. The CDR3 is 14 amino acids. Here the CDR3 reads CASSSTGNRNTIYF. CDR3 DNA sequence: TGTGCCAGCAGTTCCACAGGGAATAGAAACACCATATATTTT.

V gene TRBV11-2 combines with J gene TRBJ2-7; D uncertain. Germline V gene data show CDR1 as SGHAT and CDR2 as FQNNGV. The CDR3 loop spans 15 amino acids. The V end was cut by 3 bases, the J end by 2 bases, with 14 bases between. The CDR3 DNA is TGTGCCAGCAGCTTTGAGGCAGAGTTTGCCTACGAGCAGTACTTC. This encodes CASSFEAEFAYEQYF.

CDR3 nucleotides: TGTGCCAGCAGCTTAGCGCAGGCAACTCAAGAGACCCAGTACTTC. This codes for CASSLAQATQETQYF. The genes are TRBV7-9 and TRBJ2-5; no firm D call. V shed 0 bases and J shed 2 bases, with 10 bases lying between them. This CDR3 comprises 15 residues. Germline CDR1 and CDR2: SEHNR and FQNEAQ (reference sequence).

V and J are TRBV11-1 and TRBJ1-5, with no clear D. Trimming pared 5 bases from V and 3 bases from J, leaving 11 bases between. CDR1 and CDR2 (germline): SGHAT, FQDESV (reference sequence). The CDR3 has 14 amino acids. The CDR3 region has the DNA TGTGCCAGCAGCCCAGTGGAGGACAATCAGCCCCAGCATTTT. Its translation: CASSPVEDNQPQHF.

The rearrangement links TRBV7-9 to TRBJ1-3; 7 nucleotides line up with TRBD1. CDR3 size: 15 residues. The germline gives CDR1 SEHNR, CDR2 FQNEAQ (reference sequence). Germline trimming cut 1 base from V and 4 bases from J; bases unmatched to any gene: 4. CDR3 in DNA: TGTGCCAGCAGCTTAGACGGGACAGCGGGAAACACCATATATTTT. Protein: CASSLDGTAGNTIYF.

This clone was seen more than once but under ten times. V is TRBV6-5 and J is TRBJ1-2; 10 bases line up with TRBD1. This CDR3 has 15 amino acids. CDR1 is MNHEY, CDR2 SVGAGI, per germline. J was trimmed by 6 bases and V by 2 bases; bases with no gene match: 6. CDR3 nucleotide sequence: TGTGCCAGCAGTTACAGGGGACAGGGGAGGAATGGCTACACCTTC. This codes for CASSYRGQGRNGYTF.

V and J are TRBV19 and TRBJ1-5; D possibly corresponds to TRBD1 (6 bases). The CDR3 is 14 amino acids. Looked up from germline, CDR1 is LNHDA and CDR2 is SQIVND (reference sequence). The V end lost 7 bases, the J end lost 6 bases, and 16 bases lay between the germline ends. CDR3 amino acids: CASTLRGGGQPQHF. In DNA, the CDR3 is TGTGCCAGTACCCTAAGGGGGGGTGGTCAGCCCCAGCATTTT.

The chain has TRBV5-1 and TRBJ2-7, with 12 bases matching TRBD2. Germline-derived CDR1 and CDR2 are SGHRS and YFSETQ. The CDR3 contains 15 residues. V lost 3 bases, J lost 6 bases, and 7 bases stayed unmatched. As DNA, the CDR3 is TGCGCCAGCAGCTCGACTAGCGGGAGTAGGGCCGAGCAGTACTTC. It encodes CASSSTSGSRAEQYF. The entire variable domain, with the rest obtained from reference TRBV5-1 and TRBJ2-7, is as follows: KAGVTQTPRYLIKTRGQQVTLSCSPISGHRSVSWYQQTPGQGLQFLFEYFSETQRNKGNFPGRFSGRQFSNSRSEMNVSTLELGDSALYLCASSSTSGSRAEQYFGPGTRLTVT.

This sequence joins TRBV15 and TRBJ2-3, with a tentative D call TRBD2 (6 bases). Trimming took off 4 bases at V and 0 bases at J, with 8 bases between the two ends. The germline CDR1 and CDR2 sequences are LNHNV and YYDKDF (reference sequence). This CDR3 spans 14 amino acids. The CDR3 reads CATSTRGSTDTQYF. CDR3 in DNA: TGTGCCACCAGCACTCGGGGGAGCACAGATACGCAGTATTTT.

This clone has only a few counts. This chain uses TRBV11-3 with TRBJ2-7; TRBD2 aligns across 13 bases. CDR1 is SGHNT and CDR2 is YENEEA in the germline V gene. CDR3 length: 15 amino acids. The V and J ends lost 4 bases and 7 bases, in that order; junction bases with no gene match: 7. The CDR3 protein is CASSSRTSGSGEQYF. CDR3 bases: TGTGCCAGCAGCTCACGGACTAGCGGGAGTGGTGAGCAGTACTTC.

This clone has just a few counts. The chain is built from TRBV5-1 and TRBJ2-2; TRBD2 aligns across 12 bases. CDR1 is SGHRS and CDR2 is YFSETQ in the germline V gene. V was clipped by 4 bases and J by 5 bases; unmatched bases: 3. CDR3 length: 15 residues. CDR3 sequence: CASSTTSGSTGELFF. For the CDR3, the DNA is TGCGCCAGCAGCACGACTAGCGGGAGTACCGGGGAGCTGTTTTTT.